The source of this TCR beta chain is a study of shared clonotypes between healthy human individuals. For the study at large: Every donor yielded three CD4 naive, three CD4 memory, two CD8 naive and one CD8 memory plate.

In the case of this clone: In the same sample, other DNA sequences code for this CDR3.

None of the donors, who were healthy HIV-negative adults, had recently had acute infections or vaccinations. Deep-level assay runs were performed. Assay used: immunoSEQ multiplex PCR; TCRdb lists only in-frame clones, some missing. The profile shows under 600,000 clones, 90% to 97% of them singletons. Sequencing input: naive CD4+ T cells sorted from blood. As to subset: CD45RA+ positively selected. This receptor was identified in a woman in her twenties or thirties in good health.

CDR3 nucleotides: TGTGCCATCAGTGAGTCAGAGATCGATGAGCAGTTCTTC. Its protein product is CAISESEIDEQFF. V usage is TRBV10-3 and J usage is TRBJ2-1; D unresolved. Germline V lookup: CDR1 ENHRY, CDR2 SYGVKD. Trimming removed 0 bases from V and 8 bases from J, with 8 bases in between. The CDR3 has 13 residues.